This entry describes one T cell receptor (beta chain). Its target is unknown. The data belong to a study of T cell repertoires in cytomegalovirus infection. Each CDR3 protein is one row after TCRdb ran MiXCR on the reads. The sample contains some 920,000 distinct CDR3 sequences, roughly 30% of which appear only once. V lost 3 bases to trimming and J lost 1 base; unmatched junction nucleotides: 10. Germline CDR1 KGHDR, CDR2 SFDVKD. This CDR3 is 18 amino acids long. The sample consisted of cultured CD8+ T cells from PBMCs, taken from culture after CMV antigen stimulation. The clonotype originates from a human donor in good health (CMV status not recorded). Some clones in this sample may be carry-over from other donors' samples. J is TRBJ2-2 and V is TRBV24-1; 7 bases fit TRBD2. The CDR3 spells CATSDPPQVAGNTGELFF. The CDR3 DNA sequence: TGTGCCACCAGTGATCCACCCCAGGTAGCGGGGAACACCGGGGAGCTGTTTTTT.